The 16 T cell receptor beta chains below come from one sample, sequenced in a study of control samples from healthy donors and cancer patients. TCRdb keeps only in-frame clones here, not all; method: immunoSEQ multiplex PCR. In the table there are almost 95,000 clones, about nine tenths of which are singletons. What was sequenced was blood. The source of these receptors is a woman under 30 in good health.

This clone was counted a few times. The V call is TRBV9, the J call TRBJ2-1; 8 nucleotides align to TRBD2. The germline gives CDR1 SGDLS, CDR2 YYNGEE. With 4 bases clipped from V and 3 bases from J, the junction kept 9 bases outside the gene matches. The CDR3 runs 16 residues. The CDR3 DNA reads TGTGCCAGCAGCCCCCTAGGCGGGGGGAACTACAATGAGCAGTTCTTC. This sequence encodes CASSPLGGGNYNEQFF.

CDR3 in DNA: TGTGCCAGCTCGCGGGGGAACCAAGAGACCCAGTACTTC. This codes for CASSRGNQETQYF. The chain is built from TRBV18 and TRBJ2-5; 7 bases align to TRBD2. Germline CDR1 and CDR2: KGHSH and LQKENI. J lost 0 bases, V lost 6 bases, and 1 base had no gene match. The CDR3 is made up of 13 amino acids.

The rearrangement joins TRBV5-1 to TRBJ1-2; D call uncertain. V lost 2 bases to trimming and J lost 6 bases, with 8 bases between them. Germline V CDR1 and CDR2: SGHRS, YFSETQ. The CDR3 loop spans 12 amino acids. The CDR3 DNA follows: TGCGCCAGCAGCTTTGATCGGGATGGCTACACCTTC. Translated, it gives CASSFDRDGYTF.

The chain combines TRBV3-1 (or the pseudogene TRBV3-2) with TRBJ1-2; D is ambiguous. This CDR3 region has 15 residues. Trimming removed 1 base at V and 5 bases at J, with 14 bases between. Per germline, CDR1 LGHDT and CDR2 YNNKEL (reference sequence). CDR3: CASSQVASETYGYTF. The CDR3 nucleotides are TGTGCCAGCAGCCAAGTGGCATCCGAGACATATGGCTACACCTTC.

The rearrangement uses TRBV2 and TRBJ1-2, with a tentative D call TRBD1 (5 bases). The CDR3 extends over 15 amino acids. Germline values: CDR1 SNHLY, CDR2 FYNNEI. The V end was cut by 3 bases, the J end by 4 bases, with 15 bases between. For the CDR3, the DNA is TGTGCCAGCAGTGAGTACGAGGGGTTTGGCTATGGCTACACCTTC. Translated, it gives CASSEYEGFGYGYTF.

The CDR3 DNA is TGTGCCAGCAGACCCGGGACAGGGGGATCCGGGGAGCTGTTTTTT. It encodes CASRPGTGGSGELFF. The chain links TRBV6-5 to TRBJ2-2; 11 bases agree with TRBD1. The trim removed 6 bases at V and 6 bases at J, leaving 6 bases unmatched. The germline V gene encodes CDR1 MNHEY and CDR2 SVGAGI. The CDR3 spans 15 residues.

This clone was seen once. The genes are TRBV5-1 and TRBJ1-1; D remains unclear. The CDR3 spans 15 residues. Trimming left V 0 bases short and J 7 bases short, with 16 bases between. From germline, CDR1 is SGHRS and CDR2 YFSETQ. CDR3 sequence (DNA): TGCGCCAGCAGCTTGGGGGCCTTCCAGAGGGTTGAAGCTTTCTTT. Its protein product is CASSLGAFQRVEAFF.

The chain carries TRBV7-2 and TRBJ1-5; unclear D gene. The germline V and J ends were trimmed by 0 bases and 7 bases, with 10 bases remaining between them. Germline values: CDR1 SGHTA, CDR2 FQGNSA. The CDR3 covers 14 residues. The CDR3 reads CASSLANAPQPQHF. DNA for the CDR3: TGTGCCAGCAGCTTAGCGAACGCACCGCAGCCCCAGCATTTT.

The chain links TRBV3-1 (or the pseudogene TRBV3-2) to TRBJ1-5; D is perhaps TRBD1 (5 bases). Germline V gene data show CDR1 as LGHDT and CDR2 as YNNKEL (reference sequence). Trimming shortened V by 0 bases and J by 2 bases, and 11 bases separated the two germline ends. The CDR3 contains 16 residues. CDR3 residues: CASSQDSRGGNQPQHF. The CDR3 nucleotides read TGTGCCAGCAGCCAAGATTCGCGGGGGGGCAATCAGCCCCAGCATTTT.

The chain couples TRBV27 to TRBJ1-2; a possible D gene is TRBD1 (5 bases). Germline CDR1 and CDR2: MNHEY and SMNVEV (reference sequence). The V end lost 4 bases, the J end lost 3 bases, and 15 bases lay between the germline ends. CDR3 size: 15 residues. CDR3 sequence: CASSSTATRYYGYTF. The CDR3 region has the DNA TGTGCCAGCAGTTCGACAGCCACCCGTTACTATGGCTACACCTTC.

This clone was seen once. The rearrangement links TRBV27 to TRBJ1-1, with D possibly matching TRBD1 (5 bases). Trimming took off 2 bases at V and 3 bases at J, with 10 bases between the two ends. This CDR3 is built from 14 residues. CDR1 and CDR2 from the germline V gene are MNHEY and SMNVEV (reference sequence). The CDR3 protein is CASSLVEGYTEAFF. The CDR3 DNA is TGTGCCAGCAGTTTAGTAGAGGGGTACACTGAAGCTTTCTTT.

The chain recombines TRBV19 with TRBJ2-7, with TRBD1 matching 7 bases. CDR3 length: 13 residues. The germline V gene has CDR1 LNHDA and CDR2 SQIVND (reference sequence). Germline trimming cut 11 bases from V and 5 bases from J; bases unmatched to any gene: 12. CDR3 sequence (DNA): TGTGCCGCCGCTGAGACAGGGCTCAACGAGCAGTACTTC. Amino acid sequence: CAAAETGLNEQYF.

The rearrangement joins TRBV7-8 to TRBJ1-2; D call uncertain. The length of the CDR3 is 14 residues. V dropped 1 base and J dropped 7 bases, with 13 bases sitting between them. Germline CDR1 reads SGHVS; CDR2 reads FQNEAQ. For the CDR3, the DNA is TGTGCCAGCAGCTTAGGTTACGGTCAAGGTGGCTACACCTTC. Translating it yields CASSLGYGQGGYTF. Based on the CDR3 plus reference TRBV7-8 and TRBJ1-2, the full variable domain is GAGVSQSPRYKVAKRGQDVALRCDPISGHVSLFWYQQALGQGPEFLTYFQNEAQLDKSGLPSDRFFAERPEGSVSTLKIQRTQQEDSAVYLCASSLGYGQGGYTFGSGTRLTVV.

This rearrangement joins TRBV9 to TRBJ1-3, with D unresolved. CDR1 SGDLS and CDR2 YYNGEE come from the germline V gene. This CDR3 spans 15 amino acids. V was cut by 4 bases and J by 0 bases, with 11 bases left in between. The CDR3 region is CASSFETGSGNTIYF. The CDR3 nucleotides read TGTGCCAGCAGCTTTGAGACTGGCTCTGGAAACACCATATATTTT.

In DNA form, the CDR3 reads TGTGCCAGCAGTCCATCCCCGGACAGGGTAGAAGCTTTCTTT. Its translation is CASSPSPDRVEAFF. The rearrangement links TRBV2 to TRBJ1-1, with 8 bases aligning to TRBD1. Germline V gene data show CDR1 as SNHLY and CDR2 as FYNNEI. This CDR3 is built from 14 residues. V gave up 5 bases and J gave up 8 bases; unmatched junction bases: 10.

The CDR3 here is CASSLRDGELFF. CDR3 nucleotide sequence: TGTGCCAGCAGCTTAAGGGACGGGGAGCTGTTTTTT. This rearrangement joins TRBV7-3 to TRBJ2-2; D is unclear. V shed 1 base and J shed 7 bases, with 4 bases lying between them. CDR3 length: 12 amino acids. Germline lookup yields CDR1 SGHTA and CDR2 FQGTGA.